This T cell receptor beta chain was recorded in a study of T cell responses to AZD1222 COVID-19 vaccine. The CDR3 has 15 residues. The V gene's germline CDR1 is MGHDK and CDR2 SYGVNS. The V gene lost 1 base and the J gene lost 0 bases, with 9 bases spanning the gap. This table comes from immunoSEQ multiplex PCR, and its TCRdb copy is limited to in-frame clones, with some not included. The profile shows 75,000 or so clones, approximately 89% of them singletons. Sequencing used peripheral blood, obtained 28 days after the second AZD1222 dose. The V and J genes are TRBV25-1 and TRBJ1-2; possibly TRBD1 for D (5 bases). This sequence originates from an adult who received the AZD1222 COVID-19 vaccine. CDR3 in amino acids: CASSESEGSNYGYTF. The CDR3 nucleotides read TGTGCCAGCAGTGAATCCGAGGGGTCTAACTATGGCTACACCTTC.